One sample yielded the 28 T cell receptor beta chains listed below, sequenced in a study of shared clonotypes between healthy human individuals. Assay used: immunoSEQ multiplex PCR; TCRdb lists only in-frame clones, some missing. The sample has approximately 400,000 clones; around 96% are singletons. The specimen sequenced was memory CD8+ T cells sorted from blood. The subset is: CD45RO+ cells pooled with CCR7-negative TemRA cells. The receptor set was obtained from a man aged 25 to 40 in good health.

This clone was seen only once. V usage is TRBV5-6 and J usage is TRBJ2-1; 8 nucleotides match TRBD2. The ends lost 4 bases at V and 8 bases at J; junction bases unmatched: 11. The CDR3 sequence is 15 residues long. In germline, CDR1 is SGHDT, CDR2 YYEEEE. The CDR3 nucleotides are TGTGCCAGCAGCCCCGAGCGTAGCGGGAACGATGAGCAGTTCTTC. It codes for CASSPERSGNDEQFF.

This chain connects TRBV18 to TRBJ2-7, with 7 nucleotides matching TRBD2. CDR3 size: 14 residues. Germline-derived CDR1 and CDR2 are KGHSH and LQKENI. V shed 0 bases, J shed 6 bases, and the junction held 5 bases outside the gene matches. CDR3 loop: CASSPPNSGTEQYF. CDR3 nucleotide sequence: TGTGCCAGCTCACCACCTAACAGCGGGACCGAGCAGTACTTC. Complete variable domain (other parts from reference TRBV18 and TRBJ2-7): NAGVMQNPRHLVRRRGQEARLRCSPMKGHSHVYWYRQLPEEGLKFMVYLQKENIIDESGMPKERFSAEFPKEGPSILRIQQVVRGDSAAYFCASSPPNSGTEQYFGPGTRLTVT.

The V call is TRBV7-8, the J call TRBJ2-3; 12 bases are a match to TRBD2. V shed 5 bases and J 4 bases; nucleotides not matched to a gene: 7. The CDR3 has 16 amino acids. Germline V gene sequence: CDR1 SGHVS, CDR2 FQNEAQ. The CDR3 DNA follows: TGTGCCAGCAGCCCTCGACTAGCGGGAGAGCCAGATACGCAGTATTTT. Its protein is CASSPRLAGEPDTQYF.

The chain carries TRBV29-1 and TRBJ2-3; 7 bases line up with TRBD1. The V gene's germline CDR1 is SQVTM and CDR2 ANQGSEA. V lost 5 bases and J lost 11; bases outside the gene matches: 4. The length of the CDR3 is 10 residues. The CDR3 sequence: CSVRDSGQYF. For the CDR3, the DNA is TGCAGCGTTAGGGACAGTGGGCAGTATTTT.

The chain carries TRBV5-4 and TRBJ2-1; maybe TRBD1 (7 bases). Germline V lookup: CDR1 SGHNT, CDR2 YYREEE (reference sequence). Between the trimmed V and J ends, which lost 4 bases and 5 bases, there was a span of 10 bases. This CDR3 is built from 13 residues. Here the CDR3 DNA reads TGTGCCAGCAGCGGCGGGACAGACAATGAGCAGTTCTTC. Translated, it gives CASSGGTDNEQFF. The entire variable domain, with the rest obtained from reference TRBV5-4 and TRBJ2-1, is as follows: ETGVTQSPTHLIKTRGQQVTLRCSSQSGHNTVSWYQQALGQGPQFIFQYYREEENGRGNFPPRFSGLQFPNYSSELNVNALELDDSALYLCASSGGTDNEQFFGPGTRLTVL.

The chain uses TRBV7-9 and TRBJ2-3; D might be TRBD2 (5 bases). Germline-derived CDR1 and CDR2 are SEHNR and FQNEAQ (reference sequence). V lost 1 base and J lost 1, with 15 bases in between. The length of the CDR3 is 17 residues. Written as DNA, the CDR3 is TGTGCCAGCAGCTTAGTGATAGGCGGGCTACGCACAGATACGCAGTATTTT. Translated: CASSLVIGGLRTDTQYF.

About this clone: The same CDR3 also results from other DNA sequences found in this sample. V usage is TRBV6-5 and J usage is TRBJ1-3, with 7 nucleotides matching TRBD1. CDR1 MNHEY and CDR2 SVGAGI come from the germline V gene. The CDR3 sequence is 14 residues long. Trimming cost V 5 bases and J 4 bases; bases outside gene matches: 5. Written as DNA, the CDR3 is TGTGCCAGCAGTCTGACAGGGAGCGGAAACACCATATATTTT. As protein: CASSLTGSGNTIYF.

The CDR3, as DNA: TGTGCCAGCAGCTTAGAGGTGGGTCGTAGGACTAGCGGGGCCCACAATGAGCAGTTCTTC. This codes for CASSLEVGRRTSGAHNEQFF. The chain recombines TRBV11-2 with TRBJ2-1; 12 nucleotides match TRBD2. The J segment lost 5 bases and the V segment lost 0 bases, leaving 14 bases of the junction unmatched. Germline CDR1 SGHAT, CDR2 FQNNGV. The CDR3 runs to 20 residues.

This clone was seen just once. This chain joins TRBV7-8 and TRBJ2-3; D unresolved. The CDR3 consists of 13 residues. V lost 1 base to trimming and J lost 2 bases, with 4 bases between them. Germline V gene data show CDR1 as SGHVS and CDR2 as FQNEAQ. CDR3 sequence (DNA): TGTGCCAGCAGCTTAGTCTTCACAGATACGCAGTATTTT. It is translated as CASSLVFTDTQYF.

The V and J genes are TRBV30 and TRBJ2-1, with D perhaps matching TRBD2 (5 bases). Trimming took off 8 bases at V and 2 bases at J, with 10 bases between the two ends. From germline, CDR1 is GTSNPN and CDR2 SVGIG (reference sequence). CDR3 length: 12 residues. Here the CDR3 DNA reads TGTGCCACGGGGTTTGCCTACAATGAGCAGTTCTTC. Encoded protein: CATGFAYNEQFF.

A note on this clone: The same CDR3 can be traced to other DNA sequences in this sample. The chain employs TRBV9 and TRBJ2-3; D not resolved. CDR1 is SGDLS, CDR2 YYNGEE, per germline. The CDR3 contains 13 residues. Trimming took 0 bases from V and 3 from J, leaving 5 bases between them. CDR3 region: CASSVDLTDTQYF. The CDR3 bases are TGTGCCAGCAGCGTAGACCTTACAGATACGCAGTATTTT.

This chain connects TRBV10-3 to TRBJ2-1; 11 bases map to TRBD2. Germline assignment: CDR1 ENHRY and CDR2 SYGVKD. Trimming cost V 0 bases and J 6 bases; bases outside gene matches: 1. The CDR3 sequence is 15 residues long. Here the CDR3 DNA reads TGTGCCATCAGTGAGTCTAGCGGGAGGGCCAATGAGCAGTTCTTC. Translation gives CAISESSGRANEQFF.

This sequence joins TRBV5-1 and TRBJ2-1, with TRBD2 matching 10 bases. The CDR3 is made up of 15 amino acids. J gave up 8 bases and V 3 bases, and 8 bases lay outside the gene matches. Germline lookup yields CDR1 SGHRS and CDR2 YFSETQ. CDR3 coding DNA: TGCGCCAGCAGCTACGTAAGCGGGAGGGCCTATGAGCAGTTCTTC. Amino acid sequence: CASSYVSGRAYEQFF.

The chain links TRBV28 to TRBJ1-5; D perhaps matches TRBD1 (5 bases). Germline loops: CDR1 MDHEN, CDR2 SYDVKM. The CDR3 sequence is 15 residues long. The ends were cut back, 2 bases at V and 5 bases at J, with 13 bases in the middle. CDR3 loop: CASSLNQGADQPQHF. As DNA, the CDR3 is TGTGCCAGCAGTTTAAACCAGGGAGCGGATCAGCCCCAGCATTTT.

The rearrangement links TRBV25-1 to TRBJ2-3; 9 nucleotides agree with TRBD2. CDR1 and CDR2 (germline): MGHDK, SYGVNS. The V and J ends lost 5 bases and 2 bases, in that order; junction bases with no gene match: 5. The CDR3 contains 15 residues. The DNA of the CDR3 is TGTGCCAGCAGTTTTCTAGCGGGGCTCACAGATACGCAGTATTTT. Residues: CASSFLAGLTDTQYF. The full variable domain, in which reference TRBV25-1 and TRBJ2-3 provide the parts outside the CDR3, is EADIYQTPRYLVIGTGKKITLECSQTMGHDKMYWYQQDPGMELHLIHYSYGVNSTEKGDLSSESTVSRIRTEHFPLTLESARPSHTSQYLCASSFLAGLTDTQYFGPGTRLTVL.

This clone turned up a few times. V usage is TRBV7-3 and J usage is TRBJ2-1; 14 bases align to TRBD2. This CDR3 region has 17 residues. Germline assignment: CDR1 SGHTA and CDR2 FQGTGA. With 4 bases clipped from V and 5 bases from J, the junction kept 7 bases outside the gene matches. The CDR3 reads CASSYYPGLAGDNEQFF. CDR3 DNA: TGTGCCAGCAGCTACTATCCGGGACTAGCGGGGGACAATGAGCAGTTCTTC. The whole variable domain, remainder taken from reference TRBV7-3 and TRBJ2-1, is GAGVSQTPSNKVTEKGKYVELRCDPISGHTALYWYRQSLGQGPEFLIYFQGTGAADDSGLPNDRFFAVRPEGSVSTLKIQRTERGDSAVYLCASSYYPGLAGDNEQFFGPGTRLTVL.

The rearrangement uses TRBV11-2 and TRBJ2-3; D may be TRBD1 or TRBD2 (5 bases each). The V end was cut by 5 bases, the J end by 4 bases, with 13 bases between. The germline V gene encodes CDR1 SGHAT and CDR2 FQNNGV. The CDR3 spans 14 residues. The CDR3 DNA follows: TGTGCCAGCAGCGGGGGTTTGCGGGCAGATACGCAGTATTTT. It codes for CASSGGLRADTQYF.

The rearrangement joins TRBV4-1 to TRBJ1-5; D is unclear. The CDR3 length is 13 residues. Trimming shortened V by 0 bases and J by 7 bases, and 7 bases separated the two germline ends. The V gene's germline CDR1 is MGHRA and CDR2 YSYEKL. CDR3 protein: CASSQDLGQPQHF. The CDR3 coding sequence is TGCGCCAGCAGCCAAGATTTGGGCCAGCCCCAGCATTTT.

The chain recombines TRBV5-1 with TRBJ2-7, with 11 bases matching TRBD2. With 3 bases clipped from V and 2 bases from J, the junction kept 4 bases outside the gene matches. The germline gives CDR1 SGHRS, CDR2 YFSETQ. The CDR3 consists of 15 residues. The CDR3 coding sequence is TGCGCCAGCAGCTCCGGGACTAGCGGTCCCTACGAGCAGTACTTC. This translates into CASSSGTSGPYEQYF.

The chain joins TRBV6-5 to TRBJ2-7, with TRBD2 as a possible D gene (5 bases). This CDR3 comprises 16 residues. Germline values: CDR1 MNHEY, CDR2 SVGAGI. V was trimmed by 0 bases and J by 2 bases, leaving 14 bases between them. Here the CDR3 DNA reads TGTGCCAGCAGTTACTCTCGGAGGACGGAACCCTACGAGCAGTACTTC. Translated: CASSYSRRTEPYEQYF.

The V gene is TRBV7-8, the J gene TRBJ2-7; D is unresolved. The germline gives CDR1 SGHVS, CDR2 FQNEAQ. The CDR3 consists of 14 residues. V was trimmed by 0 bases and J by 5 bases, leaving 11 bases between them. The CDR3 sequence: CASSLAFASDEQYF. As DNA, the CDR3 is TGTGCCAGCAGCTTAGCCTTTGCGAGTGACGAGCAGTACTTC.

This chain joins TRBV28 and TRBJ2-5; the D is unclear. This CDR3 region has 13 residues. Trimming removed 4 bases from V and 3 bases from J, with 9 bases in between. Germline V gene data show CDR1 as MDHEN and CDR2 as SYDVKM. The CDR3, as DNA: TGTGCCAGCAGTTGGGATAGGAAAGAGACCCAGTACTTC. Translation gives CASSWDRKETQYF.

The CDR3 sequence: CASSPKEGTEAFF. Written as DNA, the CDR3 is TGTGCCAGCAGCCCGAAGGAAGGCACTGAAGCTTTCTTT. The chain couples TRBV2 to TRBJ1-1; D remains unclear. The germline gives CDR1 SNHLY, CDR2 FYNNEI. This CDR3 is built from 13 residues. The ends were cut back, 6 bases at V and 4 bases at J, with 12 bases in the middle.

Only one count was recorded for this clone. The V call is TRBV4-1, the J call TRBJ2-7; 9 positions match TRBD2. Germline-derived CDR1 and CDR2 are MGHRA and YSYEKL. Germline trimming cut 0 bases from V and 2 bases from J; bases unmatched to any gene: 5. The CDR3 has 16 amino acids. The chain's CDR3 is CASSQDILAGTYEQYF. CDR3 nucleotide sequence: TGCGCCAGCAGCCAAGATATCCTAGCGGGGACCTACGAGCAGTACTTC.

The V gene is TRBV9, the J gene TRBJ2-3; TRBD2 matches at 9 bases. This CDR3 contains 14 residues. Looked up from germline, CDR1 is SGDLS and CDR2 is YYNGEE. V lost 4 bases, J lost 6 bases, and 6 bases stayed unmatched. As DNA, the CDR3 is TGTGCCAGCAGCCTTAGCGGGAGAGGGGATACGCAGTATTTT. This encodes CASSLSGRGDTQYF. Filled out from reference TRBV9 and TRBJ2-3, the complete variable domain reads DSGVTQTPKHLITATGQRVTLRCSPRSGDLSVYWYQQSLDQGLQFLIQYYNGEERAKGNILERFSAQQFPDLHSELNLSSLELGDSALYFCASSLSGRGDTQYFGPGTRLTVL.

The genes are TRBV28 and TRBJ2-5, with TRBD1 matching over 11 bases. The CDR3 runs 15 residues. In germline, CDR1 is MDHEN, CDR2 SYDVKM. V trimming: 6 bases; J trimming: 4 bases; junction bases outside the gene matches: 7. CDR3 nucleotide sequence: TGTGCCAGCAGCTTAATGGACAGGGGGCGAGAGACCCAGTACTTC. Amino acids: CASSLMDRGRETQYF.

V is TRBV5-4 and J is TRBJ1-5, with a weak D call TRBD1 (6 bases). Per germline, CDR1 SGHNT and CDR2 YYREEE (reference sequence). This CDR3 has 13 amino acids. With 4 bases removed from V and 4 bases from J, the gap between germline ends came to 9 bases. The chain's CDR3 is CASSPDRNQPQHF. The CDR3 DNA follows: TGTGCCAGCAGCCCGGACAGAAATCAGCCCCAGCATTTT.

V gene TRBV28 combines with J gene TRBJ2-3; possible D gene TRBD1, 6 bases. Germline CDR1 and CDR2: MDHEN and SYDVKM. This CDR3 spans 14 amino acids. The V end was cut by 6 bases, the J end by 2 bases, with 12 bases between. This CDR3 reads CASRRRGNTDTQYF. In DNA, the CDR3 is TGTGCCAGCAGACGAAGGGGGAACACAGATACGCAGTATTTT.